The clone carrying this T cell receptor (beta chain) has a handful of counts. Its antigen is unidentified. The data belong to a study of T cell responses to AZD1222 COVID-19 vaccine. Background on the study: Pooled samples include second doses given at about 4 or 12 weeks. The study's findings and limits: In a largely white British group with more females than males, clonal diversity was possibly underestimated. Unmutated variant regions reportedly attract nearly half of all spike-specific TCRs.

The CDR3 is made up of 16 amino acids. Looked up from germline, CDR1 is SGHVS and CDR2 is FNYEAQ. The V segment lost 5 bases and the J segment 3 bases; nucleotides outside the gene matches: 5. TCRdb's table, derived via immunoSEQ multiplex PCR, lists solely in-frame clones and lacks some. The data contain roughly 120,000 clones, roughly 87% of them seen just once; the ten biggest clones take up roughly 1.2%. The chain employs TRBV7-6 and TRBJ2-1; 12 bases are shared with TRBD2. The origin of this receptor is an adult in good health. Material: peripheral blood, obtained on day 0 of AZD1222 vaccination. The CDR3 spells CASSPTSGGHYNEQFF. CDR3 sequence (DNA): TGTGCCAGCAGCCCAACTAGCGGGGGGCACTACAATGAGCAGTTCTTC. Full variable domain (remainder filled in from reference TRBV7-6 and TRBJ2-1): GAGVSQSPRYKVTKRGQDVALRCDPISGHVSLYWYRQALGQGPEFLTYFNYEAQQDKSGLPNDRFSAERPEGSISTLTIQRTEQRDSAMYRCASSPTSGGHYNEQFFGPGTRLTVL.